Shown below are 20 T cell receptor beta chains from a single sample sequenced in a study of cytomegalovirus exposure and HLA in healthy donors. The PCR had 60 Vbeta and 13 Jbeta primers. TCRdb's table, derived via immunoSEQ multiplex PCR, lists solely in-frame clones and lacks some. The table lists 140,000 to 150,000 clones, around two thirds of them singletons, with 1.5% to 2% in the top ten. The specimen sequenced was PBMCs. These receptors were obtained from a woman between 18 and 30 years old in good health and CMV-seronegative.

The J gene is TRBJ2-3, the V gene TRBV29-1; 13 bases agree with TRBD2. Trimming took 4 bases from V and 5 from J; bases not matched to a gene: 6. This CDR3 is 15 amino acids long. Germline V CDR1 and CDR2: SQVTM, ANQGSEA. DNA for the CDR3: TGCAGCGTTGGTTTTGGACTAGCGGGAGTAGATACGCAGTATTTT. It encodes CSVGFGLAGVDTQYF.

V usage is TRBV5-1 and J usage is TRBJ1-2; D remains unclear. Germline V CDR1 and CDR2: SGHRS, YFSETQ. The V gene lost 3 bases and the J gene lost 2 bases, with 11 bases spanning the gap. The CDR3 contains 14 residues. CDR3 nucleotides: TGCGCCAGCAGCTCTGGACCGGGAAACTATGGCTACACCTTC. As protein: CASSSGPGNYGYTF.

The chain recombines TRBV11-3 with TRBJ2-3; tentative D call: TRBD2 (6 bases). V lost 1 base to trimming and J lost 1 base, with 18 bases between them. Germline lookup yields CDR1 SGHNT and CDR2 YENEEA. CDR3 length: 18 amino acids. CDR3 residues: CASSLGIISGSGTDTQYF. The CDR3 region has the DNA TGTGCCAGCAGCTTAGGGATAATTAGCGGAAGCGGCACAGATACGCAGTATTTT.

This chain uses TRBV6-1 with TRBJ1-4; no firm D call. The V and J ends lost 5 bases and 8 bases respectively, with 18 bases between them. The CDR3 has 15 residues. CDR1 and CDR2 from the germline V gene are MNHNS and SASEGT. CDR3 in DNA: TGTGCCAGCAGTCGGCCGCCCTATGTCGGGGAAAAACTGTTTTTT. Translation: CASSRPPYVGEKLFF.

V gene TRBV9 combines with J gene TRBJ1-1, with a tentative D call TRBD1 (5 bases). The CDR3 is 15 amino acids. Trimming removed 4 bases from V and 0 bases from J, with 13 bases in between. Germline CDR1 SGDLS, CDR2 YYNGEE. CDR3 amino acids: CASSPRRDLNTEAFF. The CDR3 nucleotides read TGTGCCAGCAGCCCCCGGAGGGACCTGAACACTGAAGCTTTCTTT.

The rearrangement uses TRBV10-3 and TRBJ1-5; possible D gene TRBD1, 6 bases. Germline V gene lookup returns CDR1 ENHRY and CDR2 SYGVKD. The length of the CDR3 is 16 residues. Trimming left V 3 bases short and J 3 bases short, with 15 bases between. This CDR3 is CAISEGGPLNNQPQHF. The CDR3 coding sequence is TGTGCCATCAGTGAAGGGGGACCTCTCAACAATCAGCCCCAGCATTTT.

This chain uses TRBV5-1 with TRBJ2-5, with 10 bases aligning to TRBD1. V trimming: 4 bases; J trimming: 5 bases; junction bases outside the gene matches: 5. The CDR3 is 14 amino acids. Germline-derived CDR1 and CDR2 are SGHRS and YFSETQ. CDR3 coding DNA: TGCGCCAGCAGCCTAGGACAGGGGGTTGAGACCCAGTACTTC. It translates to CASSLGQGVETQYF.

This clone was observed a handful of times. V and J are TRBV11-3 and TRBJ1-4, with 8 nucleotides matching TRBD1. In germline, CDR1 is SGHNT, CDR2 YENEEA. This CDR3 has 15 residues. V dropped 5 bases and J dropped 7; count of bases not matched to a gene: 9. The CDR3 is CASSGQGSRSEKLFF. In DNA form, the CDR3 reads TGTGCCAGCAGCGGACAGGGAAGCAGGTCTGAAAAACTGTTTTTT.

This sequence joins TRBV7-6 and TRBJ1-1; D not resolved. The germline gives CDR1 SGHVS, CDR2 FNYEAQ. The CDR3 contains 12 residues. Trimming stripped 8 bases from V and 5 bases from J, with 12 bases between. The CDR3: CASRGRATEAFF. CDR3 in DNA: TGTGCCAGCCGAGGGAGGGCTACTGAAGCTTTCTTT.

The rearrangement uses TRBV5-4 and TRBJ1-1, with 7 nucleotides matching TRBD1. The CDR3 sequence is 16 residues long. CDR1 and CDR2 from the germline V gene are SGHNT and YYREEE (reference sequence). The J segment lost 4 bases and the V segment lost 4 bases, leaving 13 bases of the junction unmatched. CDR3 amino acids: CASSMGRQGTGTEAFF. As DNA, the CDR3 is TGTGCCAGCAGCATGGGACGACAGGGCACGGGCACTGAAGCTTTCTTT.

This rearrangement joins TRBV11-2 to TRBJ2-7; the D gene is possibly TRBD1 (6 bases). Trimming removed 5 bases at V and 6 bases at J, with 14 bases between. This CDR3 region has 13 residues. CDR1 and CDR2 from the germline V gene are SGHAT and FQNNGV. CDR3 bases: TGTGCCAGCAGCGGTGGACAGTTCCTCGAGCAGTACGTC. Its protein product is CASSGGQFLEQYV.

The V and J genes are TRBV19 and TRBJ2-1; D is perhaps TRBD2 (7 bases). Trimming took off 4 bases at V and 12 bases at J, with 19 bases between the two ends. The CDR3 is 14 residues long. Germline V gives CDR1 LNHDA, CDR2 SQIVND (reference sequence). Here the CDR3 reads CASSKGEGLGAQFF. Written as DNA, the CDR3 is TGTGCCAGTAGTAAGGGGGAGGGCCTGGGGGCGCAGTTCTTC.

V usage is TRBV7-2 and J usage is TRBJ2-1; 11 bases fit TRBD2. The CDR3 has 14 amino acids. Germline lookup yields CDR1 SGHTA and CDR2 FQGNSA. V shed 5 bases, J shed 7 bases, and the junction held 4 bases outside the gene matches. CDR3 region: CASSPRTSGNEQFF. CDR3 DNA sequence: TGTGCCAGCAGCCCAAGGACTAGCGGGAATGAGCAGTTCTTC. Full variable domain (rest looked up from reference TRBV7-2 and TRBJ2-1): GAGVSQSPSNKVTEKGKDVELRCDPISGHTALYWYRQSLGQGLEFLIYFQGNSAPDKSGLPSDRFSAERTGGSVSTLTIQRTQQEDSAVYLCASSPRTSGNEQFFGPGTRLTVL.

The rearrangement joins TRBV15 to TRBJ1-5; a possible D gene is TRBD1 (5 bases). This CDR3 region has 15 residues. Germline V CDR1 and CDR2: LNHNV, YYDKDF (reference sequence). The V end lost 3 bases, the J end lost 6 bases, and 15 bases lay between the germline ends. The CDR3 DNA follows: TGTGCCACCAGCAGGTCCAGGGTAGTAGGTCAGCCCCAGCATTTT. Residues: CATSRSRVVGQPQHF. Combining the CDR3 with reference TRBV15 and TRBJ1-5 gives the whole variable domain DAMVIQNPRYQVTQFGKPVTLSCSQTLNHNVMYWYQQKSSQAPKLLFHYYDKDFNNEADTPDNFQSRRPNTSFCFLDIRSPGLGDTAMYLCATSRSRVVGQPQHFGDGTRLSIL.

The chain recombines TRBV12-1 with TRBJ1-2. TRBV12-1 is marked as a pseudogene. The CDR3 runs to 16 residues. CDR3 loop: CASSLLGGTHRGGYTF. Here the CDR3 DNA reads TGTGCCAGCAGCTTGTTGGGGGGGACGCATCGCGGCGGCTACACCTTC.

This chain joins TRBV18 and TRBJ1-2, with D perhaps TRBD1 (5 bases). The CDR3 runs to 17 residues. Germline CDR1 and CDR2: KGHSH and LQKENI. V lost 3 bases to trimming and J lost 2 bases, with 19 bases between them. The CDR3 spells CASSPGQGTQQNYGYTF. CDR3 coding DNA: TGTGCCAGCTCACCGGGGCAGGGCACACAACAGAACTATGGCTACACCTTC.

CDR3 loop: CASSLEGADGYTF. CDR3 bases: TGCGCCAGCAGCTTGGAGGGGGCGGATGGCTACACCTTC. The chain employs TRBV5-1 and TRBJ1-2, with 7 nucleotides matching TRBD1. CDR1 is SGHRS, CDR2 YFSETQ, per germline. This CDR3 contains 13 residues. The junction had 2 bases not matched to a gene; V was cut back by 0 bases and J by 6 bases. Complete variable domain (other parts from reference TRBV5-1 and TRBJ1-2): KAGVTQTPRYLIKTRGQQVTLSCSPISGHRSVSWYQQTPGQGLQFLFEYFSETQRNKGNFPGRFSGRQFSNSRSEMNVSTLELGDSALYLCASSLEGADGYTFGSGTRLTVV.

V is TRBV19 and J is TRBJ2-7; tentative D call: TRBD2 (6 bases). The CDR3 loop spans 14 amino acids. V gave up 6 bases and J gave up 5 bases, with 17 bases separating them. In germline, CDR1 is LNHDA, CDR2 SQIVND (reference sequence). CDR3 region: CASRKGGNLDEQYF. The CDR3 nucleotides read TGTGCCAGTAGGAAAGGAGGGAATCTCGACGAGCAGTACTTC.

The chain joins TRBV23-1 to TRBJ2-5; D is perhaps TRBD2 (5 bases). TRBV23-1 is filed as an ORF, its function uncertain. Trimming shortened V by 6 bases and J by 5 bases, and 13 bases separated the two germline ends. The length of the CDR3 is 13 residues. The DNA of the CDR3 is TGCGCCAGCAGGCTGGGAGTAGGGGAGACCCAGTACTTC. It translates to CASRLGVGETQYF.

This clone is a singleton in its sample. The chain is built from TRBV6-6 and TRBJ2-5; 8 nucleotides agree with TRBD2. Per the germline V gene, CDR1 is MNHNY and CDR2 is SVGAGI (reference sequence). The CDR3 contains 14 residues. V gave up 6 bases and J gave up 1 base; unmatched junction bases: 4. The CDR3 here is CASRRTSGQETQYF. For the CDR3, the DNA is TGTGCCAGCAGGCGAACTAGCGGCCAAGAGACCCAGTACTTC.